This is a list of T cell receptor beta chains from one sample in a study of T-cell reconstitution after alpha-beta-depleted transplantation in children. TCRdb redid the calling of the PCR reads with MiXCR, one entry per CDR3 protein. Altogether a few hundred thousand distinct CDR3 sequences are present, more than 20% being singletons, with the ten largest covering under 45%. The material sequenced was PBMCs, taken before TCRalphabeta/CD19-depleted stem cell transplant. The receptors were sampled from a boy under two years old with Wiskott-Aldrich syndrome, due to receive a stem cell transplant. CDR3s include the opening cysteine and the closing phenylalanine or tryptophan. The D gene is left open where the match is weak. Clone size is given for some rows only: seen once, a few or many times, or a class if the clone is expanded.

NA	TRBV12-3/TRBV12-4	many	TRBJ2-7	TGTGCCAGCAGTTTGTCTACCGGAGAGCAGTACTTC	CASSLSTGEQYF
TRBD2	TRBV10-2	NA	TRBJ2-1	TGCGCCAGCTCCTATAGCGGGAGGGCTCAAAGCTCCTACAATGAGCAGTTCTTC	CASSYSGRAQSSYNEQFF
NA	TRBV5-1	NA	TRBJ2-3	TGCGCCAGCAGCTTCGGGAGTTATACGCAGTATTTT	CASSFGSYTQYF
NA	TRBV6-1	few	TRBJ1-1	TGTGCCAGCAAACACAGGGTTATGGCTTTCTTT	CASKHRVMAFF
TRBD1	TRBV5-1	few	TRBJ2-5	TGCGCCAGCCGGATACGCGGACAGGGGAAAGAGACCCAGTACTTC	CASRIRGQGKETQYF
NA	TRBV7-2	NA	TRBJ1-2	TGTGCCAGCAGCTTAGTGACCAGGGGTCGGCTTGACTTC	CASSLVTRGRLDF
TRBD1	TRBV28	few	TRBJ2-1	TGTGCCAGCAGCGCAGGGGGCTTCCAGTTCTTC	CASSAGGFQFF
TRBD2	TRBV20-1	NA	TRBJ2-1	TGCAGTGCTAGAGACCTCAGACTAGCGGGAGCAGTCCGGTCCTACAATGAGCAGTTCTTC	CSARDLRLAGAVRSYNEQFF
NA	TRBV27	few	TRBJ2-1	TGTGCCAGCAGTTTCATCGGGGCCCGAACAGACAATGAGCAGTTCTTC	CASSFIGARTDNEQFF
NA	TRBV12-3/TRBV12-4	few	TRBJ2-1	TGTGCCAGCACCCCTCAGTATCGTACCATCCCGTTCTTC	CASTPQYRTIPFF
TRBD2	TRBV6-1	NA	TRBJ2-5	TGTGCCAGCAGAAGACTAGCGGGAGGGCCGGGGACCCAGTACTTC	CASRRLAGGPGTQYF
TRBD1	TRBV29-1	few	TRBJ2-7	TGCAGCGTGAAACAGGGGGCGTTGGTGTACGAGCAGTACTTC	CSVKQGALVYEQYF
TRBD2	TRBV5-1	NA	TRBJ2-1	TGCGCCAGCAGCTGGGGGCTAGCGGGGGGCATCACCTACAATGAGCAGTTCTTC	CASSWGLAGGITYNEQFF
TRBD2	TRBV7-8	NA	TRBJ2-1	TGTGCCAGCAGCTTCCGGGCTAGCGGGAGTACTGAGCAGTTCTTC	CASSFRASGSTEQFF
TRBD2	TRBV4-1	few	TRBJ2-1	TGCGCCAGCAGCCAAGTCCCAGCGGGAGATGAGCAGTTCTTC	CASSQVPAGDEQFF
TRBD1	TRBV4-1	few	TRBJ1-1	TGCGCCAGCAGCCAGCACAGGGGGAGGACTGAAGCTTTCTTT	CASSQHRGRTEAFF
TRBD2	TRBV9	few	TRBJ2-3	TGTGCCAGCAGCGTAGAACTAGCGGGAGGAGATACGCAGTATTTT	CASSVELAGGDTQYF
TRBD1	TRBV4-2	NA	TRBJ1-1	TGTGCCAGCAGCCGCGACAGGGTAGGCGTGAACACTGAAGCTTTCTTT	CASSRDRVGVNTEAFF
NA	TRBV5-6	few	TRBJ2-1	TGTGCCAGCAGCTTTTACAGGGGAGGACTCGGTCAGTCCAATGAGCAGTTCTTC	CASSFYRGGLGQSNEQFF
NA	TRBV12-3/TRBV12-4	few	TRBJ2-1	TGTGCCAGCAGTTTAGTAGGGGGAGGCGAAAAGCAGTTCTTC	CASSLVGGGEKQFF
NA	TRBV28	NA	TRBJ2-1	TGTGCCAGCAGTAAGGGGACCGAGCAGTTCTTC	CASSKGTEQFF
NA	TRBV5-1	NA	TRBJ1-5	TGCGCCAGCAGTACCGGGACGGAAAGCAATCAGCCCCAGCATTTT	CASSTGTESNQPQHF
TRBD1	TRBV5-1	many	TRBJ2-7	TGTGCCAGCAGCTTAGGACAGGTCTCCTACGAGCAGTACTTC	CASSLGQVSYEQYF
NA	TRBV5-1	NA	TRBJ2-2	TGCGCCAGCAGCTCCCTAAGGAGGGCGAACACCGGGGAGCTGTTTTTT	CASSSLRRANTGELFF
NA	TRBV28	few	TRBJ2-7	TGTGCCAGCAGCTACGCGCTAATACAAGGCTCCTACGAGCAGTACTTC	CASSYALIQGSYEQYF
TRBD1	TRBV20-1	NA	TRBJ1-1	TGCAGTGCTAGACAGACAGGGAGGTTTACTGAAGCTTTCTTT	CSARQTGRFTEAFF
TRBD2	TRBV5-1	few	TRBJ2-1	TGCGCCAGCAGTAGCCCTAGCGGGAGGGCCGTTGAGCAGTTCTTC	CASSSPSGRAVEQFF
NA	TRBV20-1	NA	TRBJ2-3	TGCAGTGCCTCCCCCTCCTCGAGGGGGAGAGATACGCAGTATTTT	CSASPSSRGRDTQYF